These T cell receptor beta chains were read from a single sample in a study of cytomegalovirus exposure and HLA in healthy donors. Produced via immunoSEQ multiplex PCR; TCRdb's table is partial and in-frame only. The repertoire includes some 120,000 clones, 80% of them detected once, and 1% sits in the top ten. The sample comprised PBMCs. The receptors originated from a man aged 40-49 years in good health and CMV-seronegative. CDR3s include the opening cysteine and the closing phenylalanine or tryptophan. D genes are given only for firm matches.

V gene,J gene,D gene,CDR3 protein
TRBV30,TRBJ1-3,.,CAWTVSSGNTIYF
TRBV6-5,TRBJ2-3,TRBD2,CASSHTSGSTDTQYF
TRBV23-1,TRBJ1-1,TRBD1,CASSLPPDRGHLMNTEAFF
TRBV7-9,TRBJ2-1,.,CASSLAGGWDEQFF
TRBV4-1,TRBJ2-7,TRBD2,CASSQDWEREFPYEQYF
TRBV23-1,TRBJ1-4,.,CASSQSRPGATNEKLFF
TRBV6-5,TRBJ1-4,.,CASSYSSGNEKLFF
TRBV7-9,TRBJ2-3,TRBD2,CASSATSGGPTDTQYF
TRBV30,TRBJ2-7,TRBD2,CAWGIAGPAYEQYF
TRBV18,TRBJ1-2,.,CASSPGQFDYGYTF
TRBV30,TRBJ2-7,.,CAWSRSSATSYEQYF
TRBV19,TRBJ1-4,.,CASRDGGATNEKLFF
TRBV5-1,TRBJ2-2,.,CASSLVPGYGELFF
TRBV2,TRBJ1-4,.,CASTGRANEKLFF
TRBV29-1,.,TRBD2,CSTLLSGTYEQYF
TRBV27,TRBJ1-4,.,CASSLRTANEKLFF
TRBV29-1,TRBJ2-4,.,CSVGIGGAKNIQYF
TRBV11-2,TRBJ2-1,TRBD2,CASSSTRLAGKNEQFF
TRBV18,TRBJ1-5,.,CASSPGERQPQHF
TRBV28,TRBJ1-1,.,CASSLQSLQGRNTEAFF
TRBV6-4,TRBJ2-1,TRBD2,CASSEGTSGNNEQFF
TRBV27,TRBJ2-3,.,CASSLQPTGTDTQYF
TRBV4-1,TRBJ2-3,TRBD1,CASSQNGQATDTQYF
TRBV29-1,TRBJ2-3,.,CSVVGGQSTDTQYF
TRBV5-4,TRBJ2-3,TRBD1,CASSLRQGVPTDTQYF
TRBV5-4,TRBJ2-7,TRBD1,CASSTGTGSYEQYF
TRBV7-4,TRBJ2-7,TRBD1,CASSLTNPTGALGSWSYEQYF
TRBV9,TRBJ1-1,.,CASSVVGGLTEAFF
TRBV2,TRBJ2-5,TRBD2,CASSEMGLAWETQYF
TRBV25-1,TRBJ1-1,.,CASSEYRKGGMTEAFF
TRBV2,TRBJ1-5,TRBD1,CASKGQGASSQPQHF
TRBV5-1,TRBJ2-3,.,CASSSGTLPTDTQYF
TRBV28,TRBJ2-7,TRBD1,CASSSLRYQDRGRYEQYF
TRBV7-9,TRBJ2-5,TRBD2,CASSLLAGPQETQYF
TRBV29-1,TRBJ2-7,.,CSVETSGTTYEQYF
TRBV5-4,TRBJ2-1,TRBD1,CASSIGGTGVTNEQFF
TRBV7-6,TRBJ2-5,.,CASSLTGNQETQYF
TRBV29-1,TRBJ2-3,TRBD1,CSVRQGGDTQYF
TRBV10-3,TRBJ2-1,.,CAISDTADEQFF
TRBV19,TRBJ2-2,.,CASSIKGVAGASYTGELFF
TRBV11-2,TRBJ1-4,TRBD1,CASSLVADRAEKLFF
TRBV5-1,TRBJ2-3,TRBD2,CASSSLTSGSGDTQYF
TRBV19,TRBJ2-7,TRBD2,CASSTGSSGSYEQYF
TRBV28,TRBJ2-1,TRBD2,CASSLNSGSYNEQFF
TRBV5-1,TRBJ2-7,.,CASSSQGNEQYF
TRBV6-5,TRBJ2-3,TRBD2,CASRYVAGADTQYF
TRBV5-1,TRBJ1-6,.,CASSLEVSAYNSPLHF
TRBV28,TRBJ2-7,.,CASSFLDSYEQYF
TRBV5-1,TRBJ2-7,.,CASSLSRGGGYEQYF
TRBV25-1,TRBJ1-3,.,CASSPHLDFTSGNTIYF
TRBV5-1,TRBJ2-5,TRBD2,CASRSSGRGETQYF
TRBV28,TRBJ2-3,.,CASSQIDRDYTQYF
TRBV7-9,TRBJ1-2,.,CASSLDMDYGYTF